This TCR beta chain was captured in a study of blood T cell repertoires in COVID-19. Looking at the study overall: Two negative PCRs, clearance, or symptom resolution were required of recovered Cohort 3 donors. The United States, Italy and Spain were the sources of the acute and convalescent COVID-19 samples.

CDR3 size: 19 residues. With 4 bases clipped from V and 2 bases from J, the junction kept 15 bases outside the gene matches. The germline V gene has CDR1 GTSNPN and CDR2 SVGIG (reference sequence). Sequencing used immunoSEQ multiplex PCR; TCRdb keeps in-frame clones, though not all of them. Of roughly 190,000 clones listed, about 85% are singletons. Participants spanned ages roughly 18 to 95 years and resided in fewer than 30 US areas. Categorization into cohorts depended on clinical history that participants reported. The chain links TRBV30 to TRBJ2-3; 13 positions agree with TRBD2. Sequencing was performed on PBMCs or T cells enriched from blood (not recorded which). This TCR came from a woman in her forties in a cohort exposed to, infected with or recovered from COVID-19 (not recorded which). The CDR3 DNA reads as TGTGCCTGGACCCCCCGACTAGCGGGAGGCCCTTTTCACACAGATACGCAGTATTTT. Translating it yields CAWTPRLAGGPFHTDTQYF.